This T cell receptor (beta chain) appears in the sequencing data of a study of Graves' ophthalmopathy and Graves' hyperthyroidism. This clonotype was seen only a few times. This CDR3 has 13 amino acids. CDR1 is DFQATT, CDR2 SNEGSKA, per germline (reference sequence). V dropped 3 bases and J dropped 9 bases, with 17 bases sitting between them. Amplification of the TCR beta CDR3 regions used RNA transcripts (as template). HTBI primers primed a first-round RT-PCR, and a second-round multiplex PCR followed. TCRdb redid the calling of the multiplex PCR reads with MiXCR, one entry per CDR3 protein. The repertoire holds around 1,000,000 distinct CDR3 sequences, with approximately 35% as singletons.

This clonotype was sampled from an adult man with Graves' hyperthyroidism. Sequences were obtained from peripheral blood or thyroid tissue (not recorded which). The chain carries TRBV20-1 and TRBJ2-5; D ambiguous. The CDR3 nucleotides read TGCAGTGCTAGGTGGGAAGGCAATCAGCCCCAGTACTTC. This encodes CSARWEGNQPQYF.